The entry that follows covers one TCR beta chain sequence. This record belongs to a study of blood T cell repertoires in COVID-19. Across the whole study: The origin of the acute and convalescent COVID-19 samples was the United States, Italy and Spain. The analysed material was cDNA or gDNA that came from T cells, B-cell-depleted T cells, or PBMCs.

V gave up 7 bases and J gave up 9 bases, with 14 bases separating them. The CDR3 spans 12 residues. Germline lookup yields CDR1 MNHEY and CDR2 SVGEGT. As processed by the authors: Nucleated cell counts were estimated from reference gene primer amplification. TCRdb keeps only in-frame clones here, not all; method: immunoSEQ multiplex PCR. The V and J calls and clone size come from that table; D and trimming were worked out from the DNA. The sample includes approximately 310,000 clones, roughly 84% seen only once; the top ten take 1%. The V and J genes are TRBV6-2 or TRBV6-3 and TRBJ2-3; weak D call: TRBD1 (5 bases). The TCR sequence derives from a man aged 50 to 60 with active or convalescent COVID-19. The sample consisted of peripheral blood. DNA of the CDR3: TGTGCCAGCACCCCATCGAAGGGGACGCAGTATTTT. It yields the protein CASTPSKGTQYF.